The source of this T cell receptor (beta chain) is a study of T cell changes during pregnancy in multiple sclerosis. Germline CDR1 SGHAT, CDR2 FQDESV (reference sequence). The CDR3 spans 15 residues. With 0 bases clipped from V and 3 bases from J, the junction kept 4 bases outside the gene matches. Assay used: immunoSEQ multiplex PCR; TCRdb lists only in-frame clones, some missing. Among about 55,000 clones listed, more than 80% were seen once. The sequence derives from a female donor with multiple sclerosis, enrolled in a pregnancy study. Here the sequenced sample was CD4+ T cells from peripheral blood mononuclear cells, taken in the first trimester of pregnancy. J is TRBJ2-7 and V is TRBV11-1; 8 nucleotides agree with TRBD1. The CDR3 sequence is CASSLAGQVLYEQYF. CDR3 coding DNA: TGTGCCAGCAGCTTAGCGGGACAGGTACTCTACGAGCAGTACTTC.